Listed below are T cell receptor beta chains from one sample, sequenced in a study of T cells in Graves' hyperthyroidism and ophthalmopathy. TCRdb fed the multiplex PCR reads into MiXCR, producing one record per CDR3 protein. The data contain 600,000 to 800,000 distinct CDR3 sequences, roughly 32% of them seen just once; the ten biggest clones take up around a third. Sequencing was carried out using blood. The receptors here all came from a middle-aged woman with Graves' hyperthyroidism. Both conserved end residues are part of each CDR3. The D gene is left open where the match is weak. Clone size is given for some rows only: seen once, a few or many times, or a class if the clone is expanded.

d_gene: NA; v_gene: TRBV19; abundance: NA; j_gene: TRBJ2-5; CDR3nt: TGTGCCAGTAGTAACATGAGGCTAGCTGAAGAGACCCAGTACTTC; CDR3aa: CASSNMRLAEETQYF
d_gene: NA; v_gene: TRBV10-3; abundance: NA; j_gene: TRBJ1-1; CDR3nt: TGTGCCAGCAGTTTACAATATGAAGCTTTCTTT; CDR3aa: CASSLQYEAFF
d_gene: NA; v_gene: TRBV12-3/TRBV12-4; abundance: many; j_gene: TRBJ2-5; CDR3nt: TGTGCCAGCAGTTTACAAGAAACCCAAGAGACCCAGTACTTC; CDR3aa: CASSLQETQETQYF
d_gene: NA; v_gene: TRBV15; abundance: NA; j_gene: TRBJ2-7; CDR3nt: TGTGCCACCAGCAGAGATGAACAGGGTTTTTACTACGAGCAGTACTTC; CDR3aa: CATSRDEQGFYYEQYF
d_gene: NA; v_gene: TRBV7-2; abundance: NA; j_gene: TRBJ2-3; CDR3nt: TGTGCCAGCAGCTCGGAGGTGACAGATACGCAGTATTTT; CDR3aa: CASSSEVTDTQYF
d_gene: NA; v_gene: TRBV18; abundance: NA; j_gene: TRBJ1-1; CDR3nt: TGTGCCAGCTCACCATGGGTAGGAACTGAAGCTTTCTTT; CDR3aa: CASSPWVGTEAFF
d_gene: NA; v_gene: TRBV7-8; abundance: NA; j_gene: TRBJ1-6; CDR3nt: TGTGCCAGCAGCTTAGCAGAGGACCTGAATTCACCCCTCCACTTT; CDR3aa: CASSLAEDLNSPLHF
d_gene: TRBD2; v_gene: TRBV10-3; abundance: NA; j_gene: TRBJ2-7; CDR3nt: TGTGCCATCAGCGGGACTAGCGGGGAAAGAACTAACTACGAGCAGTACTTC; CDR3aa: CAISGTSGERTNYEQYF
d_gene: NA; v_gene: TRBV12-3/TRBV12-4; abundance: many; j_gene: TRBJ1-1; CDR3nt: TGTGCCAGCACCGGACGGTCTGAAGCTTTCTTT; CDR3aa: CASTGRSEAFF
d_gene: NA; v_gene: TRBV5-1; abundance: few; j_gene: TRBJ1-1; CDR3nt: TGCGCCAGCAGCTTGCGTCTCAGTTTGAACACTGAAGCTTTCTTT; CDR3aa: CASSLRLSLNTEAFF
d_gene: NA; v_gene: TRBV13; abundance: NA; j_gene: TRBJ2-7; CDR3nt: TGTGCCAGCAGCTTGGTCCTGGATCCCTACGAGCAGTACTTC; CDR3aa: CASSLVLDPYEQYF
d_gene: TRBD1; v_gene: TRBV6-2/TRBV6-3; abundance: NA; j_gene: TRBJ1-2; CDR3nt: TGTGTCAGCAGTTGGGACAGAAGAGGCTATGGCTACACCTTC; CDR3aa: CVSSWDRRGYGYTF
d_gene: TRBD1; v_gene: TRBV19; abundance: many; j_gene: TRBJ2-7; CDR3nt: TGTGCCAGTACCCCATCCGGGACAGGGAGTGGCGAGCAGTACTTC; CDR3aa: CASTPSGTGSGEQYF
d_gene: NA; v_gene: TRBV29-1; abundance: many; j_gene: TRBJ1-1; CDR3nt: TGCAGCGTTGAGAATTGGGGTCGTTCTGAAGCTTTCTTT; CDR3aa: CSVENWGRSEAFF
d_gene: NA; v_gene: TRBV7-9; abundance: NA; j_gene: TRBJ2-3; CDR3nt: TGTGCCAGCAGCCCCGACACAGATACGCAGTATTTT; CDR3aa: CASSPDTDTQYF
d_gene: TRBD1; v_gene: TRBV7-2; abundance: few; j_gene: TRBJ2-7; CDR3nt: TGTGCCAGCAGCTCATCCGGGACAGGGGGCTCCGAGCAGTACTTC; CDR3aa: CASSSSGTGGSEQYF
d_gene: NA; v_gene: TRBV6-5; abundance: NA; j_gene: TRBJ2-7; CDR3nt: TGTGCCAGCAGTTACTCGATACATCAGTCCTACGAGCAGTACTTC; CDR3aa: CASSYSIHQSYEQYF
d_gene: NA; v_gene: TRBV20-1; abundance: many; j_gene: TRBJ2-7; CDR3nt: TGCAGTGCTAGAGGTGGGCCAAGGGGCCACGAGCAGTACTTC; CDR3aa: CSARGGPRGHEQYF
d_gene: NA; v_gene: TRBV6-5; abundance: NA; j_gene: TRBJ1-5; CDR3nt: TGTGCCATCAGTTACCCCGCGGCCGTGGGGATGGGTCCCCAGCATTTT; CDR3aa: CAISYPAAVGMGPQHF
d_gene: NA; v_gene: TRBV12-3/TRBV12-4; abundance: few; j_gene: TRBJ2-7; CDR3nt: TGTGCCAGCAGTTTAGGGTTAGCAGGGCGGTCTCACGAGCAGTACTTC; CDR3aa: CASSLGLAGRSHEQYF
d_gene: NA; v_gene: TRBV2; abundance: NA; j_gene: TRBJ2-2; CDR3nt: TGTGCCAGCAAACCCACAGGGGAGCTGTTTTTT; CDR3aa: CASKPTGELFF
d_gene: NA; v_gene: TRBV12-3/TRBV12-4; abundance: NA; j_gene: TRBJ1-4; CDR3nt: TGTGCCAGCAGTGGGATGGCTCGGAATGAAAAACTGTTTTTT; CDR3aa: CASSGMARNEKLFF
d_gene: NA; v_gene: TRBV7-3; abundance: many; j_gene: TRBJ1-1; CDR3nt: TGTGCCAGCAAAAGAGGGGCGGGAACCGAGACTGAAGCTTTCTTT; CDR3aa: CASKRGAGTETEAFF
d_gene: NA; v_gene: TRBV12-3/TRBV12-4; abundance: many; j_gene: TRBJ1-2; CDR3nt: TGTGCCAGCAGTTTTTCAGGGGCCTATGGCTACACCTTC; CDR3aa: CASSFSGAYGYTF
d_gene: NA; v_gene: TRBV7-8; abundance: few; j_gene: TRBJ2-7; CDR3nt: TGTGCCAGCAGCTTGGACAAACACAACTACGAGCAGTACTTC; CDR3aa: CASSLDKHNYEQYF
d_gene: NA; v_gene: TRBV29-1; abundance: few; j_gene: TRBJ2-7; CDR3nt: TGCAGCGTTCTGTATGGGGCCTCGGACTCTAACGAGCAGTACTTC; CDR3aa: CSVLYGASDSNEQYF
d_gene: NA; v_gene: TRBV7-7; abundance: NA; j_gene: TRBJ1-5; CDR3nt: TGCGCCAGCAACCAAGAAGGGGTGGTTTATAGCAATCAGCCCCAGCATTTT; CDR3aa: CASNQEGVVYSNQPQHF
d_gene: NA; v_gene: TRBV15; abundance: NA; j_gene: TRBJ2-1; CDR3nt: TGTGCCACCAGCAGAGATCGGACGCGGCCCCAGTTCTTC; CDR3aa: CATSRDRTRPQFF
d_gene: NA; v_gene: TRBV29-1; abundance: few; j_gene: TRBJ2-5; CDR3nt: TGCAGCGTTGACGACGGGGGAGGAGAGACCCAGTACTTC; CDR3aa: CSVDDGGGETQYF
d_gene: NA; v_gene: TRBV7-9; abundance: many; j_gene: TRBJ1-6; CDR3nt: TGTGCCAGCAGCTTCGAGGGCGCGGGTTCACCCCTCCACTTT; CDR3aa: CASSFEGAGSPLHF
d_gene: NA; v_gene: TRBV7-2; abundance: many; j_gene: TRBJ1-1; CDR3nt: TGTGCCAGCAGCGTAATTACCGGGATTGAAGCTTTCTTT; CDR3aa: CASSVITGIEAFF